A selection of T cell receptor beta chains follows, all from one sample in a study of blood T cell repertoires in COVID-19. The repertoire was sequenced with immunoSEQ multiplex PCR; TCRdb's copy has only in-frame clones and lacks some. The profile shows 55,000 to 90,000 clones, roughly four fifths of them singletons. Sequenced sample: peripheral blood. The source is a woman aged 55-69 years with acute or convalescent COVID-19. The CDR3 runs from the conserved cysteine through the conserved F or W. The D gene is left open where the match is weak. Where a row states a size, it is once, few, many or the class of an expanded clone; other rows omit it.

J gene: TRBJ1-5
D gene: -
V gene: TRBV7-9
clone size: -
CDR3 protein: CASSLAVADQPQHF
CDR3 DNA: TGTGCCAGCAGCTTAGCGGTGGCCGATCAGCCCCAGCATTTT

J gene: TRBJ2-3
D gene: -
V gene: TRBV11-2
clone size: few
CDR3 protein: CASSQWGSTDTQYF
CDR3 DNA: TGTGCCAGCAGCCAGTGGGGCTCAACAGATACGCAGTATTTT

J gene: TRBJ1-1
D gene: TRBD1
V gene: TRBV19
clone size: -
CDR3 protein: CASSIGTGLNTEAFF
CDR3 DNA: TGTGCCAGTAGTATCGGGACAGGGTTAAACACTGAAGCTTTCTTT

J gene: TRBJ1-5
D gene: TRBD1
V gene: TRBV9
clone size: -
CDR3 protein: CASSPRTGGVGQPQHF
CDR3 DNA: TGTGCCAGCAGCCCCCGGACAGGGGGCGTCGGTCAGCCCCAGCATTTT

J gene: TRBJ1-2
D gene: TRBD1
V gene: TRBV2
clone size: -
CDR3 protein: CASSITPGQGAGGYTF
CDR3 DNA: TGTGCCAGCAGTATAACTCCGGGACAGGGGGCAGGAGGCTACACCTTC

J gene: TRBJ2-5
D gene: -
V gene: TRBV7-3
clone size: -
CDR3 protein: CASSLSLETQYF
CDR3 DNA: TGTGCCAGCAGCTTAAGTCTGGAGACCCAGTACTTC

J gene: TRBJ2-4
D gene: -
V gene: TRBV4-2
clone size: once
CDR3 protein: CASSEKGGPNYF
CDR3 DNA: TGTGCCAGCAGCGAAAAGGGGGGGCCCAACTACTTC

J gene: TRBJ1-6
D gene: TRBD1
V gene: TRBV18
clone size: -
CDR3 protein: CASSPETGPNSPLHF
CDR3 DNA: TGTGCCAGCTCACCCGAGACAGGGCCAAATTCACCCCTCCACTTT

J gene: TRBJ2-7
D gene: TRBD2
V gene: TRBV5-1
clone size: -
CDR3 protein: CASSHSGGDSYEQYF
CDR3 DNA: TGCGCCAGCAGCCATAGCGGGGGGGACTCCTACGAGCAGTACTTC

J gene: TRBJ2-7
D gene: TRBD1
V gene: TRBV6-6
clone size: few
CDR3 protein: CASSPQDRLSSYEQYF
CDR3 DNA: TGTGCCAGCAGTCCCCAGGACAGGCTCAGCTCCTACGAGCAGTACTTC

J gene: TRBJ1-1
D gene: TRBD1
V gene: TRBV5-1
clone size: few
CDR3 protein: CASSLAGTEEAFF
CDR3 DNA: TGCGCCAGCAGCTTGGCCGGGACAGAGGAAGCTTTCTTT

J gene: TRBJ2-1
D gene: -
V gene: TRBV10-1
clone size: few
CDR3 protein: CASSDGVYNEQFF
CDR3 DNA: TGCGCCAGCAGTGATGGAGTTTACAATGAGCAGTTCTTC

J gene: TRBJ1-5
D gene: TRBD1
V gene: TRBV27
clone size: -
CDR3 protein: CANRSRDRVRNQPQHF
CDR3 DNA: TGTGCTAACCGATCGCGGGACAGGGTTAGGAATCAGCCCCAGCATTTT

J gene: TRBJ1-5
D gene: TRBD1
V gene: TRBV19
clone size: -
CDR3 protein: CASSPNRGVSPGQPQHF
CDR3 DNA: TGTGCCAGTAGTCCAAACAGGGGTGTATCCCCAGGACAGCCCCAGCATTTT

J gene: TRBJ1-1
D gene: TRBD1
V gene: TRBV10-2
clone size: -
CDR3 protein: CASSELAGTGATEAFF
CDR3 DNA: TGCGCCAGCAGTGAGTTGGCCGGGACAGGGGCCACTGAAGCTTTCTTT

J gene: TRBJ1-2
D gene: TRBD1
V gene: TRBV5-1
clone size: -
CDR3 protein: CASSTGTGVANYGYTF
CDR3 DNA: TGCGCCAGCAGCACCGGGACAGGAGTTGCTAACTATGGCTACACCTTC

J gene: TRBJ2-2
D gene: TRBD1
V gene: TRBV10-2
clone size: -
CDR3 protein: CASRARTGGAGGELFF
CDR3 DNA: TGCGCCAGCAGGGCCCGGACAGGGGGCGCTGGCGGGGAGCTGTTTTTT